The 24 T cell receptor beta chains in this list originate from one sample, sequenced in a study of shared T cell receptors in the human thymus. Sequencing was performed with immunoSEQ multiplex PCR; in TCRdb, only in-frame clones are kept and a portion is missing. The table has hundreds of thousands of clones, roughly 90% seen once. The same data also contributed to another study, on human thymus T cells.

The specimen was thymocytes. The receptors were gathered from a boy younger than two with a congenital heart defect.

CDR3 nucleotide sequence: TGCGCCAGCAGCGGAACAGGGGGCGCGGACAATGAGCAGTTCTTC. Amino acids: CASSGTGGADNEQFF. The chain couples TRBV5-1 to TRBJ2-1; 9 nucleotides align to TRBD1. Losses at the gene ends were 4 bases for V and 5 bases for J; bases not matched to a gene: 7. The CDR3 is made up of 15 amino acids. From germline, CDR1 is SGHRS and CDR2 YFSETQ.

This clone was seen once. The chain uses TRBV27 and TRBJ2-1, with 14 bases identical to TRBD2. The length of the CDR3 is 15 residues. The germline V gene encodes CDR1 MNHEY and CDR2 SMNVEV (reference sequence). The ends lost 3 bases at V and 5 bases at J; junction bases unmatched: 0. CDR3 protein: CASSLTSGRDNEQFF. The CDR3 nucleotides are TGTGCCAGCAGTTTGACTAGCGGGAGGGACAATGAGCAGTTCTTC.

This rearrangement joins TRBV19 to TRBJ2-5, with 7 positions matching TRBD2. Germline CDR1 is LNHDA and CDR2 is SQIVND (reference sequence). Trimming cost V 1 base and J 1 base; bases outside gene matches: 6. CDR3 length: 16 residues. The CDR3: CASSIGRTRAQETQYF. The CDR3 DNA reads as TGTGCCAGTAGTATAGGGCGGACTAGGGCCCAAGAGACCCAGTACTTC. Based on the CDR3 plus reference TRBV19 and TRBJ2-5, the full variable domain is DGGITQSPKYLFRKEGQNVTLSCEQNLNHDAMYWYRQDPGQGLRLIYYSQIVNDFQKGDIAEGYSVSREKKESFPLTVTSAQKNPTAFYLCASSIGRTRAQETQYFGPGTRLLVL.

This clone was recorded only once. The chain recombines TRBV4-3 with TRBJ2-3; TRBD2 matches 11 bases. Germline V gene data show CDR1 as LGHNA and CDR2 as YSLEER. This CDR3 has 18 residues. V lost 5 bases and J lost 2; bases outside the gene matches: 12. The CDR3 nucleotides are TGCGCCAGCAGCTCCATATGGGGACTAGCGGCTTCCACAGATACGCAGTATTTT. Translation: CASSSIWGLAASTDTQYF.

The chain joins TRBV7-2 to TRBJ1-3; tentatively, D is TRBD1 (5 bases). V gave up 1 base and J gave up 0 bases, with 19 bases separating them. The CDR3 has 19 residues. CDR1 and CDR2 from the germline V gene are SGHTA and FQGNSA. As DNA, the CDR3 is TGTGCCAGCAGCTTAGGCCCACCGGGACTTCACTACTCTGGAAACACCATATATTTT. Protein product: CASSLGPPGLHYSGNTIYF.

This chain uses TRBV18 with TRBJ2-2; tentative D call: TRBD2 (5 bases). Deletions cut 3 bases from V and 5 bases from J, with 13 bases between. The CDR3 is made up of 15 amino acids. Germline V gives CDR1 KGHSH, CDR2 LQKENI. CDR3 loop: CASSPRAPRTGELFF. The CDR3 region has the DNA TGTGCCAGCTCACCGAGGGCCCCGAGGACCGGGGAGCTGTTTTTT.

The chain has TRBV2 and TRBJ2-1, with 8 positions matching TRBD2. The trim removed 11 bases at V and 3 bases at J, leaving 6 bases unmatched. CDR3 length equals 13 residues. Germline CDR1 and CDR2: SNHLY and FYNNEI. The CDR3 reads CAGERGFYNEQFF. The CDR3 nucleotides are TGTGCCGGGGAGCGGGGGTTCTACAATGAGCAGTTCTTC.

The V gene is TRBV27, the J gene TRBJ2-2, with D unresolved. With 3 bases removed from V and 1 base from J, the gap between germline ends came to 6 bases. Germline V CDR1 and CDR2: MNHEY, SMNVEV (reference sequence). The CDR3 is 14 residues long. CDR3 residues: CASSFSGNTGELFF. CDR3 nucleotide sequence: TGTGCCAGCAGTTTTTCGGGGAACACCGGGGAGCTGTTTTTT.

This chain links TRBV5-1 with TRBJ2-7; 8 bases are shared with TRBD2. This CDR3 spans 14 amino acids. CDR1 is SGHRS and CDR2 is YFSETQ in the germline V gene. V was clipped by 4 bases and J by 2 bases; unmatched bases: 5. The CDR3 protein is CASSTLAGPYEQYF. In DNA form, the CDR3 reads TGCGCCAGCAGCACCTTAGCGGGACCCTACGAGCAGTACTTC.

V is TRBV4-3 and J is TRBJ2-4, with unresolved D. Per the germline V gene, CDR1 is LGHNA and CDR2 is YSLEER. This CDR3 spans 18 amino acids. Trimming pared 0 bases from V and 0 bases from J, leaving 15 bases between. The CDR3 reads CASSQDRGGSLAKNIQYF. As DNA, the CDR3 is TGCGCCAGCAGCCAAGATCGCGGTGGGTCTCTAGCCAAAAACATTCAGTACTTC.

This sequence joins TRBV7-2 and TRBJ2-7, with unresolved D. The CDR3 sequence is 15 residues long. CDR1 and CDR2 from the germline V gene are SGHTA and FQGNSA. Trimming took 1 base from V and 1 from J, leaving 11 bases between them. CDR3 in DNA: TGTGCCAGCAGCTTAGTTATGGCCCCATCCTACGAGCAGTACTTC. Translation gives CASSLVMAPSYEQYF.

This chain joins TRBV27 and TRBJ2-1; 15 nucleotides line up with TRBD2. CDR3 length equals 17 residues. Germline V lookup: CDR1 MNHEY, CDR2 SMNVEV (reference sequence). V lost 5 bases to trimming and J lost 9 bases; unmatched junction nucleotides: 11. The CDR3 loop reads CASSLPGLAGGRGEQFF. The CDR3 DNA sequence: TGTGCCAGCAGTCTACCCGGACTAGCGGGGGGGCGCGGTGAGCAGTTCTTC.

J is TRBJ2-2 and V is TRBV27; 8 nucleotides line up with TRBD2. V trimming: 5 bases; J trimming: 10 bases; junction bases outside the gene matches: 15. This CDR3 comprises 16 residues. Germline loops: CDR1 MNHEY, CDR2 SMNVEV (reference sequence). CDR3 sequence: CASSTPGREESEELFF. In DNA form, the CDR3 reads TGTGCCAGCAGTACCCCGGGGCGGGAGGAGAGCGAGGAGCTGTTTTTT.

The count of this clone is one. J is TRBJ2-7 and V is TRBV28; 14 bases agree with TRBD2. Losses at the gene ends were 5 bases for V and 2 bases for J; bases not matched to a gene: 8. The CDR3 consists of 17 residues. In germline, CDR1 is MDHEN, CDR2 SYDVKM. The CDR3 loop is CASSQRRLAGGPYEQYF. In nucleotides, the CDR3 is TGTGCCAGCAGTCAACGACGACTAGCGGGAGGGCCCTACGAGCAGTACTTC.

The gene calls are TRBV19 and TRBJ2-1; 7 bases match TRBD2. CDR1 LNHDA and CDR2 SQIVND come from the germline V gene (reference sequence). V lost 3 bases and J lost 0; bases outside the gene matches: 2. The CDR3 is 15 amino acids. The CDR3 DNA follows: TGTGCCAGTAGTATTTGGGGGGGCTCCTACAATGAGCAGTTCTTC. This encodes CASSIWGGSYNEQFF.

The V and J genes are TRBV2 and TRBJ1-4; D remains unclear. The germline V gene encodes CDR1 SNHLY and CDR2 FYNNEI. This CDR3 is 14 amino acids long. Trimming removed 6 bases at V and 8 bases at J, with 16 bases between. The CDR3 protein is CASSGPNRREKLFF. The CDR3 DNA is TGTGCCAGCAGCGGCCCGAACCGGAGAGAAAAACTGTTTTTT.

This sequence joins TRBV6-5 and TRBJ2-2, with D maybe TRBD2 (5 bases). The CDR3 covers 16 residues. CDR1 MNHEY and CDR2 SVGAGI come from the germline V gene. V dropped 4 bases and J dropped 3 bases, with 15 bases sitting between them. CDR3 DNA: TGTGCCAGCAGTTCGGGTGAGGGTAGAGACACCGGGGAGCTGTTTTTT. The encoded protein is CASSSGEGRDTGELFF.

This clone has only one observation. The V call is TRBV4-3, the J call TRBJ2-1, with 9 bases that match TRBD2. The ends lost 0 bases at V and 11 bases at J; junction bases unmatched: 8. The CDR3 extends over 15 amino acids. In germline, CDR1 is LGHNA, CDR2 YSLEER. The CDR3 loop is CASSQDRLAGSKQFF. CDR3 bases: TGCGCCAGCAGCCAAGATCGGCTAGCGGGAAGTAAGCAGTTCTTC.

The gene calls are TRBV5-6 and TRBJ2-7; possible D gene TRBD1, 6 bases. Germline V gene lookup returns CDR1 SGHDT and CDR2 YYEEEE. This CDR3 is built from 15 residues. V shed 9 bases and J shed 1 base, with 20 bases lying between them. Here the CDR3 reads CATRPYRASSYEQYF. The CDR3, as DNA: TGTGCCACCAGACCCTACAGGGCCTCGTCCTACGAGCAGTACTTC.

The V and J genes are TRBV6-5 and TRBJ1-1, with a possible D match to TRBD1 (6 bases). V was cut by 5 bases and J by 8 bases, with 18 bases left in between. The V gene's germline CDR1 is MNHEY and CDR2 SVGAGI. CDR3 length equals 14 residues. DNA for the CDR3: TGTGCCAGCAGTCATCCGGGGGGGGCGCGGGAAGCTTTCTTT. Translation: CASSHPGGAREAFF.

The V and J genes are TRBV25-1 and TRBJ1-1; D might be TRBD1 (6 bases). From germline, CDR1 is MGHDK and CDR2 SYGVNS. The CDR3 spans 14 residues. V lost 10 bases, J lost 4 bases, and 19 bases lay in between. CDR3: CANPRRGGGTEAFF. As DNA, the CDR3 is TGTGCCAACCCCCGGAGGGGGGGTGGCACTGAAGCTTTCTTT. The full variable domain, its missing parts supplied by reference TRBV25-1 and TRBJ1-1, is EADIYQTPRYLVIGTGKKITLECSQTMGHDKMYWYQQDPGMELHLIHYSYGVNSTEKGDLSSESTVSRIRTEHFPLTLESARPSHTSQYLCANPRRGGGTEAFFGQGTRLTVV.

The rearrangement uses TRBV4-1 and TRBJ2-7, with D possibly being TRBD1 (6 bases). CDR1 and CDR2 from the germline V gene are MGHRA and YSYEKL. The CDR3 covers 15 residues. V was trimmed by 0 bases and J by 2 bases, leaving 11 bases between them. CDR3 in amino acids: CASSQETGPTYEQYF. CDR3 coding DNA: TGCGCCAGCAGCCAAGAGACAGGCCCTACCTACGAGCAGTACTTC.

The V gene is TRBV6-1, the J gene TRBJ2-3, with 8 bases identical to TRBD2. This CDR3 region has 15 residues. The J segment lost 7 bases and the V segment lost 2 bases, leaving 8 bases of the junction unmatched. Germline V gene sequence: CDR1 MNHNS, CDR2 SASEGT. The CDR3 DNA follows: TGTGCCAGCAGTGAAACTAGCGGCAGCCCCCATACGCAGTATTTT. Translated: CASSETSGSPHTQYF.

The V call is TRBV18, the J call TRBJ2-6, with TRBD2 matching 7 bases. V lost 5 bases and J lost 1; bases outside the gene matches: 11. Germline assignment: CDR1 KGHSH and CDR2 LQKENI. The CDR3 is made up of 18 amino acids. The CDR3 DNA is TGTGCCAGCTCATACGGGGAGGGCCGAGGGTCTGGGGCCAACGTCCTGACTTTC. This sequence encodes CASSYGEGRGSGANVLTF.